This T cell receptor beta chain was sequenced during a study of identical twins. Findings and limits, study-wide: Invariant T cells like MAIT and iNKT could partly confound the zero-insertion analyses.

This clonotype was seen more than once but under ten times. The target antigen is unknown. This CDR3 has 15 residues. The ends were cut back, 1 base at V and 8 bases at J, with 14 bases in the middle. Germline assignment: CDR1 SNHLY and CDR2 FYNNEI. A single record per CDR3 protein comes from TCRdb applying MiXCR to the 5' RACE reads. Found here are about 260,000 distinct CDR3 sequences, around 6.6% of them singletons; the top ten hold approximately 3.6%. These data also formed part of another study, on yellow fever vaccine responses in identical twins.

The rearrangement joins TRBV2 to TRBJ1-4; possibly TRBD1 for D (5 bases). This TCR was sampled from a woman under 30 in good health. Sample: memory (CD45RO+) T cells sorted from blood. CDR3 region: CASSEDSGAPEKLFF. CDR3 sequence (DNA): TGTGCCAGCAGTGAAGACTCCGGGGCACCAGAAAAACTGTTTTTT. Full variable domain (outside the CDR3, taken from reference TRBV2 and TRBJ1-4): EPEVTQTPSHQVTQMGQEVILRCVPISNHLYFYWYRQILGQKVEFLVSFYNNEISEKSEIFDDQFSVERPDGSNFTLKIRSTKLEDSAMYFCASSEDSGAPEKLFFGSGTQLSVL.